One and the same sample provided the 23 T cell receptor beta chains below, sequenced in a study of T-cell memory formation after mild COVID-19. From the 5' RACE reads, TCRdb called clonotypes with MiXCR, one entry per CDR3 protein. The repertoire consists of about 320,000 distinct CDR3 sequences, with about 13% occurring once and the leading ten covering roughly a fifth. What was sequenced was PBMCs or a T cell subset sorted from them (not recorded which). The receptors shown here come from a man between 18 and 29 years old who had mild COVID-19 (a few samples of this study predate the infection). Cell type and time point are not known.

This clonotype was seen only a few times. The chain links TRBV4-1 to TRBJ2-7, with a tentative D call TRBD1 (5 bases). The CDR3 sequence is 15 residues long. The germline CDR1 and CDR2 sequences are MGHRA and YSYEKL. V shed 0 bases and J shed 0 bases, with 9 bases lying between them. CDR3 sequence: CASSQEGRSSYEQYF. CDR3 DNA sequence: TGCGCCAGCAGCCAAGAGGGGCGGAGCTCCTACGAGCAGTACTTC.

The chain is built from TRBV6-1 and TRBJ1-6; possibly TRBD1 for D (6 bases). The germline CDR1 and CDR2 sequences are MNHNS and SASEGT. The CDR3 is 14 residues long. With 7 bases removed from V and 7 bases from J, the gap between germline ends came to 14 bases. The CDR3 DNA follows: TGTGCCAGCAATTCCGACAGGAAGAATTCACCCCTCCACTTT. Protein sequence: CASNSDRKNSPLHF.

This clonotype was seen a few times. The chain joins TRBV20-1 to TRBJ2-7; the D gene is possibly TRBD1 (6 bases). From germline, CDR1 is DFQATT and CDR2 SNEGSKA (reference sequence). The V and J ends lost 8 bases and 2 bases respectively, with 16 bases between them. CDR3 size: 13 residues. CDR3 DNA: TGCAGTCCCCCTGAAGAGGGGGCCTACGAGCAGTACGTC. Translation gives CSPPEEGAYEQYV.

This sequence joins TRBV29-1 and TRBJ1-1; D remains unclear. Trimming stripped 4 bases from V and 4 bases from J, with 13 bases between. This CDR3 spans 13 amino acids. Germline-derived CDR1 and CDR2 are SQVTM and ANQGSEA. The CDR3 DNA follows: TGCAGCGTTGTCGAAAGGGTGGGCACTGAAGCTTTCTTT. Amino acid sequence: CSVVERVGTEAFF.

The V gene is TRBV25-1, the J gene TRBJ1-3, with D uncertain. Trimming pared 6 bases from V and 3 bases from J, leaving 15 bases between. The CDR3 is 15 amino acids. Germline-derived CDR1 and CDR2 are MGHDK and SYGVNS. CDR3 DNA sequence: TGTGCCAGCAGACCCGGGCGGAGGCATGGAAACACCATATATTTT. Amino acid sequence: CASRPGRRHGNTIYF.

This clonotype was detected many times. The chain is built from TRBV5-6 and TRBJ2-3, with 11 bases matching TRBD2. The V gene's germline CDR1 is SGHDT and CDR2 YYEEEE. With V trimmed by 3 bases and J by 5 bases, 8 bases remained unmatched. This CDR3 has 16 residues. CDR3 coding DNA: TGTGCCAGCAGCTCGTTACTAGCGGGGGAACGAGATACGCAGTATTTT. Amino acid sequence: CASSSLLAGERDTQYF.

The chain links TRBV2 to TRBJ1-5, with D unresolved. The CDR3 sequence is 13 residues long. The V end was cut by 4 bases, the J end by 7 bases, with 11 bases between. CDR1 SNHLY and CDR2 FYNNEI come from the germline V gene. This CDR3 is CASSVGHRQPQHF. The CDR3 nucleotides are TGTGCCAGCAGTGTGGGTCACCGGCAGCCCCAGCATTTT.

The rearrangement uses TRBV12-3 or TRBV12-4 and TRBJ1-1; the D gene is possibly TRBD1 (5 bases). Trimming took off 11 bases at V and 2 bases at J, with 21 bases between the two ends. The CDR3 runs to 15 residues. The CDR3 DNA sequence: TGTGCCTGCCGGGGGGGGACTGGCTCTAACACTGAAGCTTTCTTT. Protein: CACRGGTGSNTEAFF.

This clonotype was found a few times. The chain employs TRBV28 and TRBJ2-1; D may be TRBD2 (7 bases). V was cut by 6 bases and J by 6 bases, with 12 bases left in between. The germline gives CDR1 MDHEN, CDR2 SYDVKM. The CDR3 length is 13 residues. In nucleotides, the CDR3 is TGTGCCAGCAGGAAGGGGGGGCGCAATGAGCAGTTCTTC. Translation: CASRKGGRNEQFF. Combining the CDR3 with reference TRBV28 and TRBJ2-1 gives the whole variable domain DVKVTQSSRYLVKRTGEKVFLECVQDMDHENMFWYRQDPGLGLRLIYFSYDVKMKEKGDIPEGYSVSREKKERFSLILESASTNQTSMYLCASRKGGRNEQFFGPGTRLTVL.

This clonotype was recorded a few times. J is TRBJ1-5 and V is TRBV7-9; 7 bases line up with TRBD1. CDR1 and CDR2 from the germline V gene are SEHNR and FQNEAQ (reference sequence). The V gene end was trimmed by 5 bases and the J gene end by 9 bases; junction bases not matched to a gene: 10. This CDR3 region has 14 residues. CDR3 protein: CASSGEDRDRPQHF. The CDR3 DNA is TGTGCCAGCAGCGGAGAAGACAGGGATCGGCCCCAGCATTTT.

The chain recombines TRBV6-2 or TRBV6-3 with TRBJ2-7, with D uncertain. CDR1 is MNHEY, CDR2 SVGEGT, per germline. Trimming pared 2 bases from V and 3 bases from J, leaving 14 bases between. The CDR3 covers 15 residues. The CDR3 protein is CASSYAVGTGYEQYF. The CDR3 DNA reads TGTGCCAGCAGTTACGCTGTGGGCACTGGCTACGAGCAGTACTTC.

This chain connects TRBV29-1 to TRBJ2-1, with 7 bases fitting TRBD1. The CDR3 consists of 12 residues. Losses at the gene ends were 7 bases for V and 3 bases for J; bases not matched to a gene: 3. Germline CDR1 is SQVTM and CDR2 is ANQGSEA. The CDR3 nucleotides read TGCAGCGCGGGACAGCTCTACAATGAGCAGTTCTTC. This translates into CSAGQLYNEQFF.

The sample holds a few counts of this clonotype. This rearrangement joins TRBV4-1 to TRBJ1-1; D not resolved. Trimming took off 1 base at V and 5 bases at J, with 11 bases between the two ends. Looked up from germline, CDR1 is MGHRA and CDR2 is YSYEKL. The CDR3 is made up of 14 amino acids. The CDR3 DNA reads TGCGCCAGCAGCCAAGCCCTCGGGGTTACTGAAGCTTTCTTT. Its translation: CASSQALGVTEAFF.

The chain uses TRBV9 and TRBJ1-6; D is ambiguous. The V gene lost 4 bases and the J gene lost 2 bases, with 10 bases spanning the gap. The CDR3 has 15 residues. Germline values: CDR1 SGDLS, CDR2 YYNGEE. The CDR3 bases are TGTGCCAGCAGCTCCGGCGCCGCCTATAATTCACCCCTCCACTTT. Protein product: CASSSGAAYNSPLHF. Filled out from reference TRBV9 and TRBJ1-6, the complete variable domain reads DSGVTQTPKHLITATGQRVTLRCSPRSGDLSVYWYQQSLDQGLQFLIQYYNGEERAKGNILERFSAQQFPDLHSELNLSSLELGDSALYFCASSSGAAYNSPLHFGNGTRLTVT.

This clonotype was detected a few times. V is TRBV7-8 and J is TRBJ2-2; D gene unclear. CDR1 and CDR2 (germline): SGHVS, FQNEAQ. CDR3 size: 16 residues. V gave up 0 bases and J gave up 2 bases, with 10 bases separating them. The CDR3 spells CASSLARFTNTGELFF. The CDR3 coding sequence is TGTGCCAGCAGCTTAGCGAGGTTTACCAACACCGGGGAGCTGTTTTTT.

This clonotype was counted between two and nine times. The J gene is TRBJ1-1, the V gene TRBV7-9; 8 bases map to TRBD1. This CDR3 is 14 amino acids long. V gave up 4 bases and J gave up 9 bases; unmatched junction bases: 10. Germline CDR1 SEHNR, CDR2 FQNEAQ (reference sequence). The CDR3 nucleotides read TGTGCCAGCAGCTCGTCCGGGACAGGCTTGCAAGCTTTCTTT. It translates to CASSSSGTGLQAFF.

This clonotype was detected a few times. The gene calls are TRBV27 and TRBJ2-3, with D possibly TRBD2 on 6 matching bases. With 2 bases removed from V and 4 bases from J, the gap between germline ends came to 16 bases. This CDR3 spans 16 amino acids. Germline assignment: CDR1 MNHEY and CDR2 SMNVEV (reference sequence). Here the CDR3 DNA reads TGTGCCAGCAGTTTAGGCGCGGGGTGGAGTCCAGATACGCAGTATTTT. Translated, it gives CASSLGAGWSPDTQYF.

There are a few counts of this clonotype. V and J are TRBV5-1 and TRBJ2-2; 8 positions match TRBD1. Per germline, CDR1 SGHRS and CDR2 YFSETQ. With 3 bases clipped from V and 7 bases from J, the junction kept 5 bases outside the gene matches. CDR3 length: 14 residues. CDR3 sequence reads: CASSWTGQNGELFF. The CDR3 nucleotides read TGCGCCAGCAGCTGGACAGGGCAGAACGGGGAGCTGTTTTTT.

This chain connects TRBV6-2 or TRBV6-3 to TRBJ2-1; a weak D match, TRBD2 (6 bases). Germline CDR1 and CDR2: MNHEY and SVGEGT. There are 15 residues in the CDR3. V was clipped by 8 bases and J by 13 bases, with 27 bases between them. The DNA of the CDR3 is TGTGCCAGCGCCCATGGGGGGATGCCATACCCGGAACAGTTCTTC. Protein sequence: CASAHGGMPYPEQFF.

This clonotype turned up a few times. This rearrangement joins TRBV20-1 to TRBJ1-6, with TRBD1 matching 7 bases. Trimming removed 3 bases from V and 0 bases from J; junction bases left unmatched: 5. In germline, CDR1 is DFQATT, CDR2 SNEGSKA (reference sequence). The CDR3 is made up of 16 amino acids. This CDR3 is CSASQGGSSYNSPLHF. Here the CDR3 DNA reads TGCAGTGCTAGCCAGGGGGGAAGCTCCTATAATTCACCCCTCCACTTT.

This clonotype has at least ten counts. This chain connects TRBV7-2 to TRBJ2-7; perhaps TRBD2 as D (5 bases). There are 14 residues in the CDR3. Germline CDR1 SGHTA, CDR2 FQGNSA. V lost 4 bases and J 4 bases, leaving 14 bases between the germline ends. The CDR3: CASSYRPRGYEQYF. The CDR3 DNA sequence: TGTGCCAGCAGCTATAGGCCCCGGGGTTACGAGCAGTACTTC.

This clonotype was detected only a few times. CDR3 DNA sequence: TGTGCCAGCAGGTGGACAGGGTCCTACGAGCAGTACTTC. Translated, it gives CASRWTGSYEQYF. V and J are TRBV6-2 or TRBV6-3 and TRBJ2-7, with 8 bases fitting TRBD1. Germline values: CDR1 MNHEY, CDR2 SVGEGT. The CDR3 covers 13 residues. J was trimmed by 1 base and V by 6 bases; bases with no gene match: 2.

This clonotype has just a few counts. In DNA form, the CDR3 reads TGTGCCAGCAGGGGACAGGGGACCTACGAGCAGTACGTC. Its translation is CASRGQGTYEQYV. The chain links TRBV2 to TRBJ2-7, with TRBD1 matching over 10 bases. Germline V gene lookup returns CDR1 SNHLY and CDR2 FYNNEI. The CDR3 runs to 13 residues. With 6 bases clipped from V and 2 bases from J, the junction kept 1 base outside the gene matches.